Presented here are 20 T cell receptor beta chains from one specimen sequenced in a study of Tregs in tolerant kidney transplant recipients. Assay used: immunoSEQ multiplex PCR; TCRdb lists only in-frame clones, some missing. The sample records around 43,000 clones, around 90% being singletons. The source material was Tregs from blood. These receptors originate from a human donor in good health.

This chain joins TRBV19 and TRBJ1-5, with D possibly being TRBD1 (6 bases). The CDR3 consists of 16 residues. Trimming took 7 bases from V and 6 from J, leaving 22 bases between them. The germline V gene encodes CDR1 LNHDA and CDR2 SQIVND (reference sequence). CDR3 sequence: CASTPRLAGAAQPQHF. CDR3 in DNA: TGTGCCAGTACCCCTAGGCTTGCAGGGGCAGCTCAGCCCCAGCATTTT.

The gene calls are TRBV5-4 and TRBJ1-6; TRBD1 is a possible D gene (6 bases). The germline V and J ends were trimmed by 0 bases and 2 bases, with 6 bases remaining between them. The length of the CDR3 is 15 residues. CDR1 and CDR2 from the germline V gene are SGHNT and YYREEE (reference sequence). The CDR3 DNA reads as TGTGCCAGCAGCTTGGGACAGGCCTATAATTCACCCCTCCACTTT. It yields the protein CASSLGQAYNSPLHF.

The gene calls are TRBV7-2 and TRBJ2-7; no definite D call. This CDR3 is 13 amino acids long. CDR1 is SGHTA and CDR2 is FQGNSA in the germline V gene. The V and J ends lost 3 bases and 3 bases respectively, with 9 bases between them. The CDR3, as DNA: TGTGCCAGCAGCTTTTGGCTATTCTACGAGCAGTACTTC. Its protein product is CASSFWLFYEQYF.

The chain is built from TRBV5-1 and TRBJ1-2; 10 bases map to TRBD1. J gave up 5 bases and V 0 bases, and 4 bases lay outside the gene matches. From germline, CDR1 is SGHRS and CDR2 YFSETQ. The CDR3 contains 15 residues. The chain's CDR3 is CASSLAPGQGYGYTF. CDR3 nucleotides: TGCGCCAGCAGCTTGGCCCCGGGACAGGGGTATGGCTACACCTTC.

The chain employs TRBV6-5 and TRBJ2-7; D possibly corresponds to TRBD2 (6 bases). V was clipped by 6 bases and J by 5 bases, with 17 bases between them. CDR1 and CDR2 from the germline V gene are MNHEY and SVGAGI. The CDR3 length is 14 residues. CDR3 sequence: CASRLRGGLHEQYF. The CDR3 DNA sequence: TGTGCCAGCAGACTAAGGGGAGGTTTGCACGAGCAGTACTTC.

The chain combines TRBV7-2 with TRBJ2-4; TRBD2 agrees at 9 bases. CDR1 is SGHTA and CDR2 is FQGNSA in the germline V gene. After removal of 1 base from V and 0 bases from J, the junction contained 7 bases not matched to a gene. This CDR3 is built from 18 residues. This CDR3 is CASSLELAGFLAKNIQYF. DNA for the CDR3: TGTGCCAGCAGCTTAGAACTAGCGGGTTTCCTAGCCAAAAACATTCAGTACTTC.

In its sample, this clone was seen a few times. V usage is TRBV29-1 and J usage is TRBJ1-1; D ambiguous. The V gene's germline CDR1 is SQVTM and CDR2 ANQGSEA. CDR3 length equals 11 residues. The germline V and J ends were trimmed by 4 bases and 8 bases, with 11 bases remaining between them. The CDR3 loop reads CSVVNPGEAFF. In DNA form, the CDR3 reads TGCAGCGTTGTCAACCCCGGGGAAGCTTTCTTT.

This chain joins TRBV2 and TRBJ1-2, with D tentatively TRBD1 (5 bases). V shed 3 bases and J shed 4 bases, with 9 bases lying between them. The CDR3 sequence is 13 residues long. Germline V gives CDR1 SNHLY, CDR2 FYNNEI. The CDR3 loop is CASSDPGFYGYTF. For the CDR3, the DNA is TGTGCCAGCAGTGATCCAGGGTTCTATGGCTACACCTTC.

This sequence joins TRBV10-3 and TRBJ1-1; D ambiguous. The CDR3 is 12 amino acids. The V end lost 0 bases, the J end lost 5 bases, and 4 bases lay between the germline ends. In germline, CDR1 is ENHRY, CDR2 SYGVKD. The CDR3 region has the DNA TGTGCCATCAGTGAGTCGAGTACTGAAGCTTTCTTT. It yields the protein CAISESSTEAFF.

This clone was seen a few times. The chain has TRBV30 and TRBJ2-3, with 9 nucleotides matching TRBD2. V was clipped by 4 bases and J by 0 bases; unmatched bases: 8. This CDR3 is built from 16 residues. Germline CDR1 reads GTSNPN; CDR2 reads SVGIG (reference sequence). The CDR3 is CAWTIKAGGSTDTQYF. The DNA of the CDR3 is TGTGCCTGGACCATAAAAGCGGGAGGCAGCACAGATACGCAGTATTTT.

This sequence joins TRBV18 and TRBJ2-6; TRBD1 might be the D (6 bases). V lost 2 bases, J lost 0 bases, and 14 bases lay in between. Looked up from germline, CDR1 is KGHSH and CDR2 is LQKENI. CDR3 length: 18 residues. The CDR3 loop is CASSPELLQGSGANVLTF. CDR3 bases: TGTGCCAGCTCACCAGAACTTTTACAGGGCTCTGGGGCCAACGTCCTGACTTTC.

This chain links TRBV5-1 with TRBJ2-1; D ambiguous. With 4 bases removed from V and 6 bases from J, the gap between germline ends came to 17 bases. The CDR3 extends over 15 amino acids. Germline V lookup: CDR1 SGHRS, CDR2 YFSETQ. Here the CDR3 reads CASSPYGQIFNEQFF. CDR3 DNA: TGCGCCAGCAGCCCGTACGGCCAAATTTTCAATGAGCAGTTCTTC.

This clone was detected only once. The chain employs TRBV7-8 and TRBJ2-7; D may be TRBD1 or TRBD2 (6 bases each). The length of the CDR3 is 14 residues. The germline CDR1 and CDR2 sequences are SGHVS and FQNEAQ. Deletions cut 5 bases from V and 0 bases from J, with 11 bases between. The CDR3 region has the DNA TGTGCCAGCAGCCGGGGGCCAAGCTCCTACGAGCAGTACTTC. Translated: CASSRGPSSYEQYF.

The DNA for the CDR3 is TGTGCCAGCAGGGAAAACAGGGGGAACTATGGCTACACCTTC. Amino acid sequence: CASRENRGNYGYTF. The chain uses TRBV6-5 and TRBJ1-2; 8 nucleotides agree with TRBD1. J gave up 2 bases and V 6 bases, and 5 bases lay outside the gene matches. CDR1 is MNHEY and CDR2 is SVGAGI in the germline V gene. The CDR3 extends over 14 amino acids.

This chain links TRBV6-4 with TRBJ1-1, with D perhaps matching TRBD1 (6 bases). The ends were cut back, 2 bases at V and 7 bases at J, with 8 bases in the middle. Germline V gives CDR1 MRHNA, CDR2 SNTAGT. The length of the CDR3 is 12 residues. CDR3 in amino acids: CASSDGGLEAFF. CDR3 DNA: TGTGCCAGCAGTGACGGGGGCCTTGAAGCTTTCTTT.

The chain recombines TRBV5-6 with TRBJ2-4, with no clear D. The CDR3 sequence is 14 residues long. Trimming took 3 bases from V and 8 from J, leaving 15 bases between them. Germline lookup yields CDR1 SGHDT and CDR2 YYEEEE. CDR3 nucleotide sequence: TGTGCCAGCAGCTCCATTGTTCTGTGGGACATTCAGTACTTC. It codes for CASSSIVLWDIQYF.

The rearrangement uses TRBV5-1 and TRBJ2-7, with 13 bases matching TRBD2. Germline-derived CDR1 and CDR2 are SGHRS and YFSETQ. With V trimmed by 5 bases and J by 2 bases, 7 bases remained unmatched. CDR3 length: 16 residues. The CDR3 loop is CASSMTSGRPTYEQYF. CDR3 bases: TGCGCCAGCAGTATGACTAGCGGGAGGCCCACCTACGAGCAGTACTTC.

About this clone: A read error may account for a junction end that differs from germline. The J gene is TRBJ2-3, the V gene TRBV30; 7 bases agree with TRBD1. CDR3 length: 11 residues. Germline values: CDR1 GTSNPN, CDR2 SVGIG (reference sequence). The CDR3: CGTGVTDTQYF. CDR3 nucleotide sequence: TGCGGCACAGGGGTTACAGATACGCAGTATTTT.

The CDR3, as DNA: TGCAGCGTACTACAGGGTGCTGGGGCCAACGTCCTGACTTTC. Translated: CSVLQGAGANVLTF. The J gene is TRBJ2-6, the V gene TRBV29-1; the D gene is possibly TRBD1 (6 bases). Germline V gene data show CDR1 as SQVTM and CDR2 as ANQGSEA. The CDR3 length is 14 residues. The ends were cut back, 6 bases at V and 2 bases at J, with 11 bases in the middle.

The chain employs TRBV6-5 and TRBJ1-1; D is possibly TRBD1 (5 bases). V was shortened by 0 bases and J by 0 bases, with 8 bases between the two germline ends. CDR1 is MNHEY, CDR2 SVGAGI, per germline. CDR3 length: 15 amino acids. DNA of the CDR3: TGTGCCAGCAGTTACTCGGAGGGGTTGAACACTGAAGCTTTCTTT. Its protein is CASSYSEGLNTEAFF.